The clone carrying this T cell receptor beta chain was recorded at least ten times. The antigen remains unidentified. Germline CDR1 is DFQATT and CDR2 is SNEGSKA (reference sequence). Trimming removed 5 bases at V and 5 bases at J, with 19 bases between. CDR3 length: 15 amino acids. The data were taken from a study of response to subunit inactivated influenza vaccine. One entry per CDR3 protein, called by TCRdb with MiXCR from the RT-PCR reads. The sample has more than 700,000 distinct CDR3 sequences, around 20% seen once; the top ten hold roughly a tenth. Overall study findings and caveats: The study's authors posited that every seasonal influenza vaccination enlists few new T cells.

The sample consisted of PBMCs from blood, taken 4 to 6 days after vaccination. The chain joins TRBV20-1 to TRBJ2-1; perhaps TRBD2 as D (5 bases). This receptor was obtained from a man aged 50-60 years who received an inactivated influenza vaccine. CDR3 residues: CSAPTPSGVDNEQFF. The CDR3 region has the DNA TGCAGTGCTCCCACACCCAGCGGAGTTGACAATGAGCAGTTCTTC.